The 10 T cell receptor beta chains below were found in one sample sequenced in a study of T-cell memory formation after mild COVID-19. One entry per CDR3 protein results from TCRdb running MiXCR on the 5' RACE reads. The profile shows hundreds of thousands of distinct CDR3 sequences, over 15% of them singletons. Sequenced sample: PBMCs or a T cell subset sorted from them (not recorded which). All receptors derive from an adult woman who had mild COVID-19 (a few samples of this study predate the infection). Cell type and time point are not known.

This clonotype showed up just a few times. The chain uses TRBV29-1 and TRBJ2-2; 7 bases align to TRBD2. The CDR3 is made up of 15 amino acids. Trimming took 3 bases from V and 0 from J; bases not matched to a gene: 4. Germline lookup yields CDR1 SQVTM and CDR2 ANQGSEA. The CDR3 reads CSVEGGTSNTGELFF. CDR3 DNA: TGCAGCGTTGAGGGAGGGACCTCGAACACCGGGGAGCTGTTTTTT.

Remarks on this clonotype: Compared with germline, one end of the junction differs, possibly owing to a read error. The rearrangement links TRBV4-3 to TRBJ2-1; possible D gene TRBD2, 6 bases. CDR1 LGHNA and CDR2 YSLEER come from the germline V gene. CDR3 size: 17 residues. CDR3 DNA: TGCGCCTGCAGCCAAGACGGGCGAGCGGGCCACTACAATGAGCAGTTCTTC. Translating it yields CACSQDGRAGHYNEQFF.

This CDR3 is CASSLGARGYTF. CDR3 bases: TGTGCCAGCAGTTTAGGGGCGCGGGGCTACACCTTC. The V and J genes are TRBV12-3 or TRBV12-4 and TRBJ1-2, with D hard to call. CDR3 length: 12 amino acids. V gave up 1 base and J gave up 8 bases, with 8 bases separating them.

This clonotype was seen only a few times. The J gene is TRBJ2-2, the V gene TRBV3-1; 9 bases line up with TRBD1. Germline CDR1 reads LGHDT; CDR2 reads YNNKEL (reference sequence). The CDR3 consists of 16 residues. The trim removed 4 bases at V and 0 bases at J, leaving 3 bases unmatched. CDR3 nucleotides: TGTGCCAGCAGCCGCGGACAGGGGACGAACACCGGGGAGCTGTTTTTT. It encodes CASSRGQGTNTGELFF.

This clonotype was seen a few times. V and J are TRBV29-1 and TRBJ2-7, with 11 bases lining up with TRBD2. The CDR3 has 13 residues. The germline V gene encodes CDR1 SQVTM and CDR2 ANQGSEA. J gave up 3 bases and V 4 bases, and 2 bases lay outside the gene matches. The CDR3 loop reads CSVGLAGIYEQYF. The CDR3 nucleotides are TGCAGCGTTGGACTAGCGGGAATCTACGAGCAGTACTTC.

V gene TRBV6-2 or TRBV6-3 combines with J gene TRBJ1-2, with unresolved D. The CDR3 spans 15 residues. V dropped 0 bases and J dropped 2 bases, with 10 bases sitting between them. The germline gives CDR1 MNHEY, CDR2 SVGEGT. The CDR3 DNA reads as TGTGCCAGCAGTTACTCGATGAACAGAAACTATGGCTACACCTTC. Amino acid sequence: CASSYSMNRNYGYTF.

This clonotype occurred a few times. The CDR3 sequence is CASSRLAELYEQYF. The CDR3 coding sequence is TGCGCCAGCAGCCGACTAGCGGAGTTATACGAGCAGTACTTC. The chain uses TRBV5-1 and TRBJ2-7; 9 bases fit TRBD2. Germline CDR1 reads SGHRS; CDR2 reads YFSETQ. The CDR3 consists of 14 residues. V gave up 4 bases and J gave up 4 bases; unmatched junction bases: 6.

This clonotype was seen ten or more times. The rearrangement uses TRBV14 and TRBJ2-7; possible D gene TRBD1, 7 bases. Germline-derived CDR1 and CDR2 are SGHDN and FVKESK. The CDR3 length is 11 residues. CDR3 nucleotide sequence: TGTGCGCGGGACAGTTCCTACGAGCAGTACTTC. Its protein is CARDSSYEQYF.

This clonotype occurred once. The genes are TRBV5-6 and TRBJ1-1; D uncertain. From germline, CDR1 is SGHDT and CDR2 YYEEEE. There are 11 residues in the CDR3. V lost 4 bases and J lost 5, with 6 bases in between. The DNA of the CDR3 is TGTGCCAGCAGCGATTGGACTGAAGCTTTCTTT. Translation gives CASSDWTEAFF.

The chain recombines TRBV27 with TRBJ2-3; TRBD1 matches at 9 bases. CDR1 MNHEY and CDR2 SMNVEV come from the germline V gene (reference sequence). Trimming at V came to 4 bases and at J to 0 bases, leaving 8 bases not matched to a gene. The CDR3 runs 17 residues. The CDR3 sequence: CASSWTGALGSTDTQYF. Written as DNA, the CDR3 is TGTGCCAGCAGTTGGACAGGGGCCTTAGGGAGCACAGATACGCAGTATTTT.